The 30 T cell receptor beta chains presented below share a single source sample, sequenced in a study of T cells in tuberculosis. TCRdb keeps only in-frame clones here, not all; method: immunoSEQ multiplex PCR. There are 40,000 to 45,000 clones in the sample; about 94% occur only once, and about 2% lies in the top ten. Sequencing was performed on PBMCs. The receptors stem from a donor between 5 and 29 years old with latent tuberculosis or without tuberculosis infection. Some clones in this sample may be carry-over from other donors' samples.

This chain joins TRBV15 and TRBJ2-7; D unclear. With 0 bases removed from V and 3 bases from J, the gap between germline ends came to 9 bases. The CDR3 loop spans 14 amino acids. Germline V gives CDR1 LNHNV, CDR2 YYDKDF (reference sequence). In nucleotides, the CDR3 is TGTGCCACCAGCAGAGAGAGGTATGACTACGAGCAGTACTTC. It is translated as CATSRERYDYEQYF.

This chain links TRBV10-2 with TRBJ2-7, with a possible D match to TRBD2 (6 bases). V lost 7 bases and J 2 bases, leaving 15 bases between the germline ends. In germline, CDR1 is WSHSY, CDR2 SAAADI. The CDR3 loop spans 14 amino acids. This CDR3 reads CASMPNSGAYEQYF. For the CDR3, the DNA is TGCGCCAGCATGCCCAATTCGGGAGCCTACGAGCAGTACTTC.

V is TRBV6-5 and J is TRBJ2-3; D not certain. Trimming pared 1 base from V and 0 bases from J, leaving 11 bases between. The germline V gene has CDR1 MNHEY and CDR2 SVGAGI. This CDR3 has 16 residues. This CDR3 reads CASSYFPDTSTDTQYF. The CDR3 bases are TGTGCCAGCAGTTACTTCCCTGACACAAGCACAGATACGCAGTATTTT.

Only one count was recorded for this clone. The chain is built from TRBV7-3 and TRBJ2-3; the D gene is possibly TRBD1 (5 bases). Trimming took off 1 base at V and 0 bases at J, with 11 bases between the two ends. Germline CDR1 reads SGHTA; CDR2 reads FQGTGA. CDR3 length equals 16 residues. DNA of the CDR3: TGTGCCAGCAGCTTAAAGGGGTACCCTAGCACAGATACGCAGTATTTT. Its protein is CASSLKGYPSTDTQYF.

The chain links TRBV28 to TRBJ1-4; D possibly corresponds to TRBD1 (5 bases). CDR1 is MDHEN, CDR2 SYDVKM, per germline. The CDR3 length is 15 residues. Trimming removed 1 base at V and 8 bases at J, with 14 bases between. The CDR3 coding sequence is TGTGCCAGCAGTTTATTTCGGCAGGGAAGGGAAAAACTGTTTTTT. Its translation is CASSLFRQGREKLFF.

The chain is built from TRBV28 and TRBJ2-1; D gene unclear. In germline, CDR1 is MDHEN, CDR2 SYDVKM. The germline V and J ends were trimmed by 2 bases and 9 bases, with 14 bases remaining between them. CDR3 length equals 14 residues. CDR3 DNA sequence: TGTGCCAGCAGTTTAGATTCAAGAGGAAGTGAGCAGTTCTTC. Encoded protein: CASSLDSRGSEQFF.

The chain carries TRBV27 and TRBJ2-7; no clear D gene. In germline, CDR1 is MNHEY, CDR2 SMNVEV (reference sequence). The ends were cut back, 5 bases at V and 6 bases at J, with 8 bases in the middle. This CDR3 is built from 11 residues. CDR3 DNA sequence: TGTGCCAGCAGTGACTTCCTCGAGCAGTACTTC. Translating gives CASSDFLEQYF.

This chain uses TRBV14 with TRBJ2-7; D perhaps matches TRBD2 (6 bases). CDR3 size: 15 residues. Trimming removed 3 bases from V and 2 bases from J, with 14 bases in between. Looked up from germline, CDR1 is SGHDN and CDR2 is FVKESK. The CDR3 loop is CASSHPSDNAYEQYF. In DNA form, the CDR3 reads TGTGCCAGCAGCCACCCTAGCGATAATGCCTACGAGCAGTACTTC.

The chain recombines TRBV30 with TRBJ2-7, with TRBD1 matching 8 bases. The V segment lost 3 bases and the J segment 9 bases; nucleotides outside the gene matches: 7. CDR3 length equals 12 residues. Germline V lookup: CDR1 GTSNPN, CDR2 SVGIG (reference sequence). The CDR3 reads CAWSPGGPGQYF. The DNA for the CDR3 is TGTGCCTGGAGCCCAGGGGGCCCTGGGCAGTACTTC.

V and J are TRBV28 and TRBJ2-5; 9 bases agree with TRBD1. Per the germline V gene, CDR1 is MDHEN and CDR2 is SYDVKM. Trimming cost V 7 bases and J 5 bases; bases outside gene matches: 14. The CDR3 length is 16 residues. The CDR3 region is CASMSQGAESVETQYF. CDR3 in DNA: TGTGCCAGCATGTCACAGGGGGCAGAGTCTGTGGAGACCCAGTACTTC.

The rearrangement uses TRBV4-3 and TRBJ2-2; D may be TRBD1 (6 bases). Germline CDR1 LGHNA, CDR2 YSLEER. The CDR3 has 17 amino acids. The V end was cut by 2 bases, the J end by 5 bases, with 18 bases between. CDR3 nucleotide sequence: TGCGCCAGCAGCCAACCAAATCCGGGACAAGTGACCGGGGAGCTGTTTTTT. Translated: CASSQPNPGQVTGELFF.

This rearrangement joins TRBV5-6 to TRBJ2-3, with a weak D call TRBD2 (6 bases). The CDR3 has 15 amino acids. V shed 1 base and J shed 2 bases, with 11 bases lying between them. Looked up from germline, CDR1 is SGHDT and CDR2 is YYEEEE. CDR3 in amino acids: CASSLWGLYTDTQYF. The CDR3 region has the DNA TGTGCCAGCAGCTTGTGGGGACTGTACACAGATACGCAGTATTTT.

The chain recombines TRBV15 with TRBJ1-5; D call uncertain. V shed 4 bases and J shed 4 bases, with 5 bases lying between them. Germline-derived CDR1 and CDR2 are LNHNV and YYDKDF (reference sequence). The CDR3 is 12 amino acids. The CDR3, as DNA: TGTGCCACCAGCACCCGTAATCAGCCCCAGCATTTT. Its protein is CATSTRNQPQHF. Full variable domain (rest looked up from reference TRBV15 and TRBJ1-5): DAMVIQNPRYQVTQFGKPVTLSCSQTLNHNVMYWYQQKSSQAPKLLFHYYDKDFNNEADTPDNFQSRRPNTSFCFLDIRSPGLGDTAMYLCATSTRNQPQHFGDGTRLSIL.

The rearrangement uses TRBV4-1 and TRBJ2-2; 10 bases fit TRBD2. The CDR3 runs 17 residues. V was clipped by 5 bases and J by 3 bases; unmatched bases: 9. Germline V gene sequence: CDR1 MGHRA, CDR2 YSYEKL. CDR3 region: CASSEKLAGLDTGELFF. The CDR3 DNA follows: TGCGCCAGCAGCGAGAAACTAGCGGGACTAGACACCGGGGAGCTGTTTTTT.

This chain links TRBV28 with TRBJ1-5; D possibly corresponds to TRBD1 (5 bases). V was trimmed by 4 bases and J by 2 bases, leaving 9 bases between them. This CDR3 comprises 14 residues. Germline-derived CDR1 and CDR2 are MDHEN and SYDVKM. CDR3 DNA sequence: TGTGCCAGCAGTTGGGGGGTTGGCAATCAGCCCCAGCATTTT. Protein sequence: CASSWGVGNQPQHF.

The chain couples TRBV5-6 to TRBJ2-4; D is possibly TRBD1 (6 bases). The CDR3 is made up of 13 amino acids. V gave up 0 bases and J gave up 7 bases, with 8 bases separating them. The germline CDR1 and CDR2 sequences are SGHDT and YYEEEE. CDR3 in DNA: TGTGCCAGCAGCTTGGGGACAGCGAACATTCAGTACTTC. This codes for CASSLGTANIQYF.

The chain carries TRBV5-8 and TRBJ1-5, with D perhaps TRBD1 (6 bases). CDR1 is SGHTS and CDR2 is YDEGEE in the germline V gene. V was pared by 0 bases and J by 0 bases, with 7 bases between. This CDR3 comprises 15 residues. For the CDR3, the DNA is TGTGCCAGCAGCTTGGACAGGGATAGCAATCAGCCCCAGCATTTT. Its protein product is CASSLDRDSNQPQHF.

The chain joins TRBV7-3 to TRBJ2-4; D is unclear. Trimming took 5 bases from V and 7 from J, leaving 21 bases between them. CDR3 length: 16 residues. Germline-derived CDR1 and CDR2 are SGHTA and FQGTGA. CDR3 loop: CASSPHRGPGLNIQYF. The CDR3 bases are TGTGCCAGCAGCCCCCACCGAGGCCCCGGGTTGAACATTCAGTACTTC.

The table lists this clone with a few counts. V gene TRBV28 combines with J gene TRBJ1-5; a possible D gene is TRBD1 (5 bases). V was trimmed by 3 bases and J by 1 base, leaving 10 bases between them. The CDR3 has 15 amino acids. CDR1 is MDHEN, CDR2 SYDVKM, per germline. The CDR3 DNA follows: TGTGCCAGCAGTTTTTACGGGGGGAGCAATCAGCCCCAGCATTTT. This gives the protein CASSFYGGSNQPQHF.

The chain uses TRBV28 and TRBJ1-1; tentatively, D is TRBD1 (6 bases). The ends were cut back, 5 bases at V and 1 base at J, with 14 bases in the middle. This CDR3 has 15 residues. In germline, CDR1 is MDHEN, CDR2 SYDVKM. The CDR3, as DNA: TGTGCCAGCAGTGCAGCCACAGGGTGGAACACTGAAGCTTTCTTT. Its protein product is CASSAATGWNTEAFF.

The chain uses TRBV29-1 and TRBJ2-7; 8 bases fit TRBD2. Germline loops: CDR1 SQVTM, CDR2 ANQGSEA. V trimming: 6 bases; J trimming: 2 bases; junction bases outside the gene matches: 12. The CDR3 has 15 amino acids. The CDR3 nucleotides read TGCAGCGTAACCCGGGGGGGCAGGATGACCTACGAGCAGTACTTC. Its translation is CSVTRGGRMTYEQYF.

The chain carries TRBV25-1 and TRBJ2-1; 9 positions match TRBD1. The CDR3 runs 16 residues. Losses at the gene ends were 1 base for V and 6 bases for J; bases not matched to a gene: 7. Germline V gene sequence: CDR1 MGHDK, CDR2 SYGVNS. CDR3 protein: CASSESRTGARNEQFF. CDR3 DNA: TGTGCCAGCAGTGAATCCCGGACAGGGGCCCGCAATGAGCAGTTCTTC.

The rearrangement joins TRBV27 to TRBJ2-2, with TRBD2 matching over 8 bases. This CDR3 has 16 residues. The V segment lost 5 bases and the J segment 2 bases; nucleotides outside the gene matches: 7. Germline V lookup: CDR1 MNHEY, CDR2 SMNVEV (reference sequence). The CDR3 DNA is TGTGCCAGCAGTCCCCCAAGCGGGAGCAACACCGGGGAGCTGTTTTTT. Its translation: CASSPPSGSNTGELFF.

The J gene is TRBJ2-1, the V gene TRBV4-3; a weak D match, TRBD2 (5 bases). Trimming pared 0 bases from V and 7 bases from J, leaving 13 bases between. This CDR3 region has 15 residues. Germline CDR1 is LGHNA and CDR2 is YSLEER. CDR3 nucleotide sequence: TGCGCCAGCAGCCAAGACCGTCGGGGTTTGAATGAGCAGTTCTTC. This gives the protein CASSQDRRGLNEQFF.

In this sample, this clone turned up a few times. The V call is TRBV7-2, the J call TRBJ2-7; 7 bases align to TRBD1. From germline, CDR1 is SGHTA and CDR2 FQGNSA. The J segment lost 0 bases and the V segment lost 1 base, leaving 3 bases of the junction unmatched. The CDR3 totals 15 residues. CDR3 nucleotide sequence: TGTGCCAGCAGCTTAGAAGGACAGGCCTCCTACGAGCAGTACTTC. This encodes CASSLEGQASYEQYF.

The chain has TRBV7-9 and TRBJ1-1; TRBD1 might be the D (5 bases). Germline V CDR1 and CDR2: SEHNR, FQNEAQ (reference sequence). CDR3 length: 14 amino acids. The V end was cut by 5 bases, the J end by 1 base, with 11 bases between. CDR3 residues: CASSRGDTNTEAFF. The DNA of the CDR3 is TGTGCCAGCAGCCGGGGGGATACGAACACTGAAGCTTTCTTT.

V and J are TRBV30 and TRBJ2-7; D not certain. Germline CDR1 is GTSNPN and CDR2 is SVGIG (reference sequence). Trimming left V 0 bases short and J 6 bases short, with 15 bases between. The CDR3 is 14 residues long. The DNA of the CDR3 is TGTGCCTGGAGTGTAGATAGGAAGAGAGGCGAGCAGTACTTC. Its protein product is CAWSVDRKRGEQYF.

The chain carries TRBV4-3 and TRBJ2-1, with 14 bases identical to TRBD2. CDR3 length: 18 residues. Per the germline V gene, CDR1 is LGHNA and CDR2 is YSLEER. V gave up 4 bases and J gave up 4 bases; unmatched junction bases: 9. The CDR3 loop is CASSRTGLAGGWYNEQFF. DNA of the CDR3: TGCGCCAGCAGCCGAACAGGACTAGCGGGAGGTTGGTACAATGAGCAGTTCTTC.

This chain links TRBV2 with TRBJ2-5; D gene unclear. Per the germline V gene, CDR1 is SNHLY and CDR2 is FYNNEI. V shed 4 bases and J shed 5 bases, with 5 bases lying between them. The CDR3 contains 11 residues. CDR3 in DNA: TGTGCCAGCAGTGCTAGGGAGACCCAGTACTTC. This translates into CASSARETQYF.

The chain carries TRBV2 and TRBJ2-7; 11 bases match TRBD2. After removal of 5 bases from V and 3 bases from J, the junction contained 15 bases not matched to a gene. CDR1 is SNHLY, CDR2 FYNNEI, per germline. The CDR3 runs 18 residues. This CDR3 is CASSKTTPGLAEVYEQYF. The CDR3 DNA follows: TGTGCCAGCAGTAAAACCACCCCGGGACTAGCGGAAGTCTACGAGCAGTACTTC.